This TCR beta chain derives from a study of OX40 agonist ivuxolimab in advanced cancers. In the study overall: Ivuxolimab was an agonistic, fully human IgG2 monoclonal antibody directed against OX40 (CD134), a costimulatory receptor. Intravenous ivuxolimab was administered to patients every 2 weeks at six dose levels: 0.01, 0.1, 0.3, 1.5, 3 and 10 mg/kg. Of the approximately 54 dose-escalation patients, hepatocellular carcinoma was present in roughly 19, melanoma in around 15, renal cell carcinoma in 9 and head and neck cancer in 9. In the dose-escalation cohort, 82.7% of patients were male, and the mean age was approximately 60 years, with a range of roughly 20 to 85. Prior anti-PD-1, anti-PD-L1 or anti-CTLA-4 therapy was permitted, and approximately 40% of dose-escalation patients had received checkpoint inhibitors. Three dose-escalation patients achieved partial responses, one with hepatocellular carcinoma and two with cutaneous melanoma. Peripheral TCRbeta sequencing aimed to test whether ivuxolimab altered TCR sequence diversity and caused clonal T-cell expansion. The paper reports the monotherapy dose-escalation portion (N ≈ 50 patients) of the phase I ivuxolimab trial.

The CDR3 spans 11 residues, from the cysteine through the phenylalanine. Only the CDR3 part of the read is kept: 33 bases, read in frame from the first base. The V end loses 7 bases and the J end loses 3 bases, and a stretch of 6 bases separates them. For CDR1 and CDR2, the germline V gene lists MNHNS and SASEGT. For sequencing of the TCRbeta CDR3 region, genomic DNA was extracted from the sorted cells. TCRbeta CDR3 regions were sequenced using the immunoSEQ Assay. What TCRdb holds here is the immuneACCESS table cut down to in-frame rearrangements. Part of the clones is not present; checked against another copy, under half of the missing clones reflect an unresolved V gene, and the others are unexplained. This sample has around 80,000 clones in its table, and over 75% of those were observed once. Of the sample, roughly 0.5% is held by the ten largest clones. Patients with a history of autoimmune disease or receiving systemic immunosuppression were excluded from the trial. Peripheral blood for TCR sequencing was drawn from every dose cohort at baseline, at cycle 4 day 1 and at cycle 7 day 1. The samples were drawn from a first-in-human, open-label, multicenter phase I dose-escalation trial of ivuxolimab. Adults with locally advanced or metastatic head and neck squamous cell, hepatocellular, melanoma or renal cell carcinoma were enrolled in the trial. Before TCR sequencing, CD4+ T cells and CD8+ T cells from peripheral blood were sorted into separate populations.

This clone was seen once. Its binding antigen is unknown. No base-level quality is on record; no much larger clone is a single base apart. Points the paper makes about the study in general: On average, CD8+ T cells showed more expanded clones than CD4+ T cells after ivuxolimab. Clonal expansion of both CD4+ and CD8+ blood T cells was observed from baseline to week 6 at doses 0.1 to 3.0 mg/kg. Low levels of normalized T-cell clonal expansion were also seen in some patients who did not respond. Which antigens the clonally expanded peripheral T cells were specific for was not determined. Partial responders in the 0.1-3.0 mg/kg groups had among the lowest normalized peripheral clonal expansion, especially among CD8+ T cells.

Rearrangement joined TRBV6-1 to TRBJ1-1; there is no confident call for the D gene. Sequencing used CD4+ or CD8+ T cells sorted from blood, obtained in a trial of the OX40 agonist ivuxolimab. This clonotype originated in an adult with an advanced solid tumor such as melanoma, head and neck, liver or kidney cancer. The nucleotides are TGTGCCAGCACCGATCACACTGAAGCTTTCTTT. Its product reads: CASTDHTEAFF.